One sample yielded the 32 T cell receptor beta chains listed below, sequenced in a study of molecular identifiers for immune sequencing clone quantification. Using its own MiXCR run on the PCR reads, TCRdb lists one record per CDR3 protein. The sample records fewer than 350,000 distinct CDR3 sequences, about a fifth being singletons. Input material: naive CD8+ T cells from blood, with Jurkat cell RNA spiked in. Subset indicated: FACS-sorted CD8+CD4-CCR7+CD45RA+ naive T cells. These receptors all come from a human donor in good health. Some libraries in this study had Jurkat cell RNA spiked in.

The gene calls are TRBV27 and TRBJ2-7; TRBD2 agrees at 8 bases. CDR1 is MNHEY and CDR2 is SMNVEV in the germline V gene (reference sequence). The trim removed 5 bases at V and 3 bases at J, leaving 12 bases unmatched. This CDR3 contains 16 residues. The CDR3 coding sequence is TGTGCCAGCAGTCCCTACGGGGGGGGGCCCGGCTACGAGCAGTACTTC. Residues: CASSPYGGGPGYEQYF.

Concerning this clonotype itself: A much larger clone differs from this one at a single base, so this may be a read error. This chain connects TRBV4-1 to TRBJ1-1; unclear D gene. Germline V lookup: CDR1 MGHRA, CDR2 YSYEKL. The CDR3 runs 15 residues. The CDR3 region has the DNA TGCGCCAGCAGCCAAGTCGGCAGAGAGAACACTGAAGTTTTCTTT. Its protein product is CASSQVGRENTEVFF.

This clonotype was counted ten times or more. The genes are TRBV30 and TRBJ2-3; tentatively, D is TRBD1 or TRBD2 (6 bases each). This CDR3 region has 14 residues. Germline CDR1 and CDR2: GTSNPN and SVGIG (reference sequence). Trimming pared 1 base from V and 3 bases from J, leaving 11 bases between. This chain's CDR3 is CAWSAGAGTDTQYF. The CDR3 DNA reads as TGTGCCTGGAGTGCGGGGGCCGGGACAGATACGCAGTATTTT. Supplemented by reference TRBV30 and TRBJ2-3, the full variable domain reads SQTIHQWPATLVQPVGSPLSLECTVEGTSNPNLYWYRQAAGRGLQLLFYSVGIGQISSEVPQNLSASRPQDRQFILSSKKLLLSDSGFYLCAWSAGAGTDTQYFGPGTRLTVL.

This clonotype showed up many times. As DNA, the CDR3 is TGTGCCAGCAGTTTTCTCATCTCCCAAGTCCTAGCGGATCAAGAGACCCAGTACTTC. Protein product: CASSFLISQVLADQETQYF. The chain has TRBV28 and TRBJ2-5, with 7 bases lining up with TRBD2. This CDR3 spans 19 amino acids. The germline V gene has CDR1 MDHEN and CDR2 SYDVKM. V lost 3 bases and J lost 2; bases outside the gene matches: 18. Full variable domain (missing parts from reference TRBV28 and TRBJ2-5): DVKVTQSSRYLVKRTGEKVFLECVQDMDHENMFWYRQDPGLGLRLIYFSYDVKMKEKGDIPEGYSVSREKKERFSLILESASTNQTSMYLCASSFLISQVLADQETQYFGPGTRLLVL.

This clonotype was found many times. The chain is built from TRBV4-1 and TRBJ2-7; D ambiguous. Germline V gene lookup returns CDR1 MGHRA and CDR2 YSYEKL. V dropped 1 base and J dropped 4 bases, with 8 bases sitting between them. The CDR3 totals 13 residues. In nucleotides, the CDR3 is TGCGCCAGCAGCCAAGTCTTGGGTTACGAGCAGTACTTC. It translates to CASSQVLGYEQYF.

A word on this clonotype: A much larger clone differs from this one at a single base, so this may be a read error. The chain carries TRBV20-1 and TRBJ2-3; the D gene is possibly TRBD2 (7 bases). The CDR3 spans 14 residues. Germline-derived CDR1 and CDR2 are DFQATT and SNEGSKA (reference sequence). Trimming cost V 8 bases and J 4 bases, with 19 bases left between them. The CDR3 reads CSIPRGPRADTQYF. CDR3 coding DNA: TGCAGTATCCCGCGGGGGCCACGCGCAGATACGCAGTATTTT.

This clonotype was detected ten times or more. CDR3 amino acids: CASSPFLIMNTEAFF. The CDR3 DNA follows: TGTGCCAGCAGCCCATTTCTAATTATGAACACTGAAGCTTTCTTT. The chain links TRBV9 to TRBJ1-1, with D uncertain. The CDR3 extends over 15 amino acids. V dropped 4 bases and J dropped 0 bases, with 13 bases sitting between them. Germline CDR1 SGDLS, CDR2 YYNGEE.

This clonotype was seen many times. This sequence joins TRBV5-4 and TRBJ2-5; D gene ambiguous. The CDR3 spans 14 residues. The ends were cut back, 0 bases at V and 3 bases at J, with 9 bases in the middle. CDR1 and CDR2 (germline): SGHNT, YYREEE (reference sequence). CDR3 in DNA: TGTGCCAGCAGCTTGGGCCTGGCTAAAGAGACCCAGTACTTC. Its translation: CASSLGLAKETQYF.

In this sample, this clonotype turned up many times. The gene calls are TRBV10-2 and TRBJ2-5; D gene uncertain. Per germline, CDR1 WSHSY and CDR2 SAAADI. Trimming removed 10 bases from V and 0 bases from J, with 18 bases in between. CDR3 length equals 15 residues. CDR3 nucleotides: TGCGCCAAACGGCTCAAACGGAGAAACCAAGAGACCCAGTACTTC. The encoded protein is CAKRLKRRNQETQYF.

This clonotype was observed a few times. The V call is TRBV12-3 or TRBV12-4, the J call TRBJ2-7, with 7 bases lining up with TRBD1. This CDR3 is built from 16 residues. After removal of 5 bases from V and 0 bases from J, the junction contained 10 bases not matched to a gene. CDR3 sequence: CASSPGDSKSSYEQYF. DNA for the CDR3: TGTGCCAGCAGTCCCGGGGACAGTAAAAGCTCCTACGAGCAGTACTTC.

This clonotype was counted at least ten times. The genes are TRBV29-1 and TRBJ1-2, with 11 bases identical to TRBD1. With 4 bases clipped from V and 8 bases from J, the junction kept 15 bases outside the gene matches. Germline V gene sequence: CDR1 SQVTM, CDR2 ANQGSEA. The CDR3 length is 16 residues. CDR3 DNA sequence: TGCAGCGTTGTTGGCATTCCGGGACAGGGGGTCGACGGCTACACCTTC. This encodes CSVVGIPGQGVDGYTF.

Ten or more counts support this clonotype. V usage is TRBV5-1 and J usage is TRBJ2-5; 7 bases are a match to TRBD2. The V segment lost 3 bases and the J segment 5 bases; nucleotides outside the gene matches: 16. This CDR3 contains 17 residues. CDR1 and CDR2 (germline): SGHRS, YFSETQ. The CDR3 spells CASSSPLAEGTGETQYF. The CDR3 DNA is TGCGCCAGCAGCTCCCCTCTAGCGGAGGGTACCGGGGAGACCCAGTACTTC.

This clonotype was observed many times. The chain joins TRBV4-2 to TRBJ1-5; D is uncertain. CDR3 length: 13 residues. Germline assignment: CDR1 LGHNA and CDR2 YNFKEQ. Trimming cost V 0 bases and J 5 bases, with 5 bases left between them. DNA of the CDR3: TGTGCCAGCAGCCAAGAGGGCGATCAGCCCCAGCATTTT. Its protein product is CASSQEGDQPQHF.

This clonotype was seen at least ten times. The CDR3 DNA follows: TGTGCCAGCAGCTCCGTGGGGGAGTTCCAAGAGACCCAGTACTTC. This encodes CASSSVGEFQETQYF. V gene TRBV11-2 combines with J gene TRBJ2-5; D may correspond to TRBD1 or TRBD2 (5 bases each). V lost 4 bases and J lost 1, with 13 bases in between. Germline values: CDR1 SGHAT, CDR2 FQNNGV. This CDR3 is 15 amino acids long.

In this sample, this clonotype turned up many times. This chain uses TRBV2 with TRBJ2-7; 9 nucleotides match TRBD1. The trim removed 8 bases at V and 5 bases at J, leaving 7 bases unmatched. The CDR3 totals 13 residues. CDR1 is SNHLY and CDR2 is FYNNEI in the germline V gene. The CDR3 sequence is CASRTGAAHEQYF. For the CDR3, the DNA is TGTGCCAGCCGGACAGGGGCGGCCCACGAGCAGTACTTC.

This clonotype occurred many times. The rearrangement links TRBV6-2 or TRBV6-3 to TRBJ1-1; tentative D call: TRBD1 (5 bases). The CDR3 has 12 amino acids. V lost 8 bases, J lost 2 bases, and 9 bases lay in between. Germline loops: CDR1 MNHEY, CDR2 SVGEGT. The CDR3 region is CASYRTNTEAFF. CDR3 DNA: TGTGCCAGCTACAGGACCAACACTGAAGCTTTCTTT.

This clonotype has a count of ten or more. V gene TRBV6-5 combines with J gene TRBJ2-5; possibly TRBD1 or TRBD2 for D (5 bases each). This CDR3 is 15 amino acids long. Trimming left V 2 bases short and J 3 bases short, with 13 bases between. CDR1 MNHEY and CDR2 SVGAGI come from the germline V gene. CDR3 coding DNA: TGTGCCAGCAGTTACGACAGTGGGGGTGAAGAGACCCAGTACTTC. Translating it yields CASSYDSGGEETQYF.

This clonotype occurred many times. This chain uses TRBV7-6 with TRBJ2-3; 9 bases align to TRBD1. The CDR3 sequence is 15 residues long. The junction had 2 bases not matched to a gene; V was cut back by 2 bases and J by 2 bases. Germline lookup yields CDR1 SGHVS and CDR2 FNYEAQ. The CDR3 loop reads CASSLTGGHTDTQYF. The CDR3, as DNA: TGTGCCAGCAGCTTAACAGGGGGCCACACAGATACGCAGTATTTT.

This clonotype came up many times. The V call is TRBV7-9, the J call TRBJ2-3; D remains ambiguous. CDR1 is SEHNR, CDR2 FQNEAQ, per germline (reference sequence). Trimming removed 3 bases at V and 6 bases at J, with 7 bases between. The CDR3 contains 12 residues. CDR3 sequence: CASSFGSDTQYF. The CDR3 bases are TGTGCCAGCAGCTTCGGTTCCGATACGCAGTATTTT.

Points on this clonotype: A much larger clone lies a single base off, so this may be a read error. The rearrangement links TRBV27 to TRBJ2-7; D is perhaps TRBD1 or TRBD2 (5 bases each). CDR3 length: 11 amino acids. Germline assignment: CDR1 MNHEY and CDR2 SMNVEV (reference sequence). The DNA of the CDR3 is TGTGCCGGCAGTTCATCAGGGAGGCAGTACTTC. Amino acids: CAGSSSGRQYF.

The sample holds many counts of this clonotype. The chain is built from TRBV9 and TRBJ2-6; no clear D. Germline CDR1 SGDLS, CDR2 YYNGEE. V was cut by 6 bases and J by 0 bases, with 7 bases left in between. CDR3 length: 14 residues. CDR3 in DNA: TGTGCCAGCACCCTAGGCTCTGGGGCCAACGTCCTGACTTTC. Protein sequence: CASTLGSGANVLTF.

Notes on this clonotype: A read error may be the cause here, since a much bigger clone is one base away. CDR3 DNA: TGCGCCAGCAGCCGGACTAGCGGGGGCGGGACAGATACGCAGTATTTT. This encodes CASSRTSGGGTDTQYF. The chain combines TRBV4-1 with TRBJ2-3; 13 bases fit TRBD2. Germline V CDR1 and CDR2: MGHRA, YSYEKL. The V and J ends lost 4 bases and 3 bases, in that order; junction bases with no gene match: 4. This CDR3 contains 16 residues.

This clonotype was observed once. It may be a read error: a sequence one base away is much more abundant. The chain couples TRBV6-2 or TRBV6-3 to TRBJ1-5; no clear D gene. Germline values: CDR1 MNHEY, CDR2 SVGEGT. The length of the CDR3 is 14 residues. CDR3 loop: CASSYTFSNQLQHF. CDR3 DNA sequence: TGTGCCAGCAGTTACACTTTTAGCAATCAGCTCCAGCATTTT.

In its sample, this clonotype was seen many times. The gene calls are TRBV29-1 and TRBJ1-2; TRBD1 matches 7 bases. Trimming at V came to 3 bases and at J to 0 bases, leaving 7 bases not matched to a gene. Germline CDR1 and CDR2: SQVTM and ANQGSEA. The CDR3 is 15 amino acids. In DNA form, the CDR3 reads TGCAGCGTTGAGGAAGGAGGGACAGCTAACTATGGCTACACCTTC. Translation gives CSVEEGGTANYGYTF.

This clonotype has ten or more counts. The chain is built from TRBV6-2 or TRBV6-3 and TRBJ2-5; 7 bases map to TRBD2. CDR3 size: 16 residues. Germline V gene data show CDR1 as MNHEY and CDR2 as SVGEGT. With 0 bases clipped from V and 2 bases from J, the junction kept 6 bases outside the gene matches. CDR3 sequence: CASSYSGGRKQETQYF. In DNA, the CDR3 is TGTGCCAGCAGTTACTCCGGGGGGAGGAAGCAAGAGACCCAGTACTTC.

In this sample, this clonotype turned up a few times. This chain links TRBV14 with TRBJ2-2; tentative D call: TRBD1 (5 bases). The V and J ends lost 3 bases and 5 bases respectively, with 16 bases between them. CDR1 SGHDN and CDR2 FVKESK come from the germline V gene. The CDR3 is 16 residues long. The DNA of the CDR3 is TGTGCCAGCAGCCACCGAGGACACCCGTTGACCGGGGAGCTGTTTTTT. It codes for CASSHRGHPLTGELFF.

This clonotype was counted a few times. CDR3 nucleotide sequence: TGTGCCAGCAGTTACCCCTCAAATGACAGGGGTAGCACTGAAGCTTTCTTT. Protein product: CASSYPSNDRGSTEAFF. The J gene is TRBJ1-1, the V gene TRBV6-2 or TRBV6-3; 8 nucleotides match TRBD1. The CDR3 contains 17 residues. J was trimmed by 4 bases and V by 2 bases; bases with no gene match: 12. Germline CDR1 is MNHEY and CDR2 is SVGEGT.

This clonotype was found a few times. The chain uses TRBV7-9 and TRBJ1-1, with TRBD1 matching over 9 bases. Germline lookup yields CDR1 SEHNR and CDR2 FQNEAQ (reference sequence). This CDR3 has 16 amino acids. With V trimmed by 4 bases and J by 4 bases, 10 bases remained unmatched. The CDR3 is CASSSGTGHFGTEAFF. CDR3 nucleotide sequence: TGTGCCAGCAGCTCCGGGACAGGGCATTTTGGCACTGAAGCTTTCTTT.

V and J are TRBV29-1 and TRBJ2-5; TRBD2 aligns across 12 bases. The V segment lost 0 bases and the J segment 1 base; nucleotides outside the gene matches: 15. The CDR3 extends over 20 amino acids. The germline V gene encodes CDR1 SQVTM and CDR2 ANQGSEA. This CDR3 is CSVEDIGRGLAGTPQETQYF. Written as DNA, the CDR3 is TGCAGCGTTGAAGATATAGGGCGGGGACTAGCGGGCACCCCCCAAGAGACCCAGTACTTC.

This clonotype was recorded many times. V is TRBV5-8 and J is TRBJ2-2; maybe TRBD2 (5 bases). Germline-derived CDR1 and CDR2 are SGHTS and YDEGEE. The CDR3 length is 12 residues. The V gene lost 4 bases and the J gene lost 6 bases, with 7 bases spanning the gap. The CDR3 nucleotides read TGTGCCAGCAGCGTGAGGGCCGGGGAGCTGTTTTTT. Amino acid sequence: CASSVRAGELFF. Full variable domain (rest looked up from reference TRBV5-8 and TRBJ2-2): EAGVTQSPTHLIKTRGQQATLRCSPISGHTSVYWYQQALGLGLQFLLWYDEGEERNRGNFPPRFSGRQFPNYSSELNVNALELEDSALYLCASSVRAGELFFGEGSRLTVL.

This clonotype showed up many times. The chain uses TRBV6-2 or TRBV6-3 and TRBJ1-1; D gene ambiguous. The CDR3 runs 13 residues. Germline values: CDR1 MNHEY, CDR2 SVGEGT. Deletions cut 1 base from V and 1 base from J, with 4 bases between. CDR3 in amino acids: CASSYFKNTEAFF. The DNA for the CDR3 is TGTGCCAGCAGTTACTTCAAGAACACTGAAGCTTTCTTT.

This clonotype was recorded only once. The chain links TRBV4-3 to TRBJ1-1, with D possibly being TRBD1 (5 bases). The CDR3 is 13 residues long. Trimming took off 1 base at V and 7 bases at J, with 10 bases between the two ends. Per the germline V gene, CDR1 is LGHNA and CDR2 is YSLEER. The CDR3 reads CASSQVVGLEAFF. The CDR3 DNA reads as TGCGCCAGCAGCCAAGTTGTGGGGCTTGAAGCTTTCTTT.